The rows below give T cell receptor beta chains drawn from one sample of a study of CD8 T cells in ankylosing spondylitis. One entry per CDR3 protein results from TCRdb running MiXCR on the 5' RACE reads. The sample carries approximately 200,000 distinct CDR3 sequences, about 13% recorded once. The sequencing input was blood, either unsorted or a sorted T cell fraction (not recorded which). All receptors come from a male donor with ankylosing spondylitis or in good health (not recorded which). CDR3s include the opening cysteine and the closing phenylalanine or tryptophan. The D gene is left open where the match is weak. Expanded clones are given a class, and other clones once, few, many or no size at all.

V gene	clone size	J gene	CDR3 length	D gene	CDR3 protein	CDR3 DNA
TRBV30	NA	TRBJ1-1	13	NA	CAWIVSVEAEAFF	TGTGCCTGGATCGTCTCCGTGGAGGCTGAAGCTTTCTTT
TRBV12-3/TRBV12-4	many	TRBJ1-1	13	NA	CASSPGFVFEAFF	TGTGCCAGCAGTCCGGGGTTTGTTTTTGAAGCTTTCTTT
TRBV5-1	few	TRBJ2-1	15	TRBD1	CASSGGTGYYNEQFF	TGCGCCAGCAGCGGGGGGACAGGGTACTACAATGAGCAGTTCTTC
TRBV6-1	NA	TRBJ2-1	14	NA	CASSRLVSYNEQFF	TGTGCCAGCAGTCGACTAGTTTCCTACAATGAGCAGTTCTTC
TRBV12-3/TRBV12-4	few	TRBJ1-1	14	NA	CASSFGGSNTEAFF	TGTGCCAGCAGCTTCGGAGGATCCAACACTGAAGCTTTCTTT
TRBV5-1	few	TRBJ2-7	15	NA	CASSLGGAGSYEQYF	TGCGCCAGCAGCTTGGGAGGGGCCGGCTCCTACGAGCAGTACTTC
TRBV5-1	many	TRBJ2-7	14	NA	CASSFRGRPYEQYF	TGCGCCAGCAGCTTCAGAGGCAGGCCCTACGAGCAGTACTTC
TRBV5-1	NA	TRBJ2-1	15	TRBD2	CASSLASGGFDEQFF	TGCGCCAGCAGCTTGGCGAGCGGGGGGTTCGATGAGCAGTTCTTC
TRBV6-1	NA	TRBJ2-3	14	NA	CASTEGPSTDTQYF	TGTGCCAGTACGGAGGGTCCTAGCACAGATACGCAGTATTTT
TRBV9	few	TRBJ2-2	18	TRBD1	CASSPTGTGRENTGELFF	TGTGCCAGCAGCCCCACCGGGACAGGGAGGGAGAACACCGGGGAGCTGTTTTTT
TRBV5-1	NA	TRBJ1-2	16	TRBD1	CASSLPELGQVYGYTF	TGCGCCAGCAGCTTGCCCGAATTGGGACAGGTCTACGGCTACACCTTC
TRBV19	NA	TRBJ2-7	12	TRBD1	CASSTTGGEQYF	TGTGCCAGTAGTACCACAGGGGGGGAGCAGTACTTC
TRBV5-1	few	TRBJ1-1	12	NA	CASMSEGSEAFF	TGCGCCAGCATGAGTGAAGGGAGTGAAGCTTTCTTT
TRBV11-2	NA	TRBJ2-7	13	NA	CASSLEVMDEQYF	TGTGCCAGCAGCTTAGAGGTGATGGACGAGCAGTACTTC
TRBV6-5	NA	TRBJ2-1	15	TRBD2	CASSYSGVGYNEQFF	TGTGCCAGCAGTTACAGCGGGGTTGGCTACAATGAGCAGTTCTTC
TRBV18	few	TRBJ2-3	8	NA	CASSLFHF	TGTGCCAGCTCACTCTTTCATTTT
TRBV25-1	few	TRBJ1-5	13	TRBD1	CASSQGANQPQHF	TGTGCCAGTTCTCAGGGGGCCAATCAGCCCCAGCATTTT
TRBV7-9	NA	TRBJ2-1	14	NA	CASSLVTPPNEQFF	TGTGCCAGCAGCTTAGTAACCCCACCCAATGAGCAGTTCTTC
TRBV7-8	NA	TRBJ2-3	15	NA	CASSPRNSGTDTQYF	TGTGCCAGCAGCCCCCGGAACAGTGGCACAGATACGCAGTATTTT
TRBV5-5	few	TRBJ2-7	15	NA	CASSLGQGVGYEQYF	TGTGCCAGCAGCTTGGGCCAGGGAGTAGGGTACGAGCAGTACTTC
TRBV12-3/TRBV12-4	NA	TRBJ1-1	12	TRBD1	CASSTRGREAFF	TGTGCCAGCAGTACCAGGGGGCGGGAAGCTTTCTTT
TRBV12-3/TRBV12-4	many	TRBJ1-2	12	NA	CASRDNSYGYTF	TGTGCCAGCAGGGACAATTCCTATGGCTACACCTTC
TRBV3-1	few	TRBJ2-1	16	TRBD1	CASSLNRDSSYNEQFF	TGTGCCAGCAGCCTTAACCGGGACAGCTCTTACAATGAGCAGTTCTTC